This passage covers 4 T cell receptor beta chains from one sample sequenced in a study of blood T cells in healthy people across ages. Combining a sample-barcoded 5' primer with a J-beta primer mix, a second PCR ran for about 7 to 11 cycles. In TCRdb, the 5' RACE reads were re-called with MiXCR into one record per CDR3 protein. Here the sample spans about 1,500,000 distinct CDR3 sequences, roughly 45% being singletons. Sequenced: blood. The source of these receptors is a woman in her late teens or twenties in good health.

The CDR3 DNA is TGTGCCAGCAGGGATGACAGGGACACCTACGAGCAGTACTTC. The encoded protein is CASRDDRDTYEQYF. The chain joins TRBV12-3 or TRBV12-4 to TRBJ2-7, with 7 bases aligning to TRBD1. Trimming cost V 6 bases and J 2 bases; bases outside gene matches: 7. There are 14 residues in the CDR3.

The chain has TRBV27 and TRBJ2-4; tentatively, D is TRBD1 or TRBD2 (5 bases each). V lost 5 bases to trimming and J lost 0 bases, with 14 bases between them. Germline CDR1 and CDR2: MNHEY and SMNVEV (reference sequence). The CDR3 sequence is 16 residues long. CDR3 amino acids: CASSEGSILAKNIQYF. The CDR3 DNA reads TGTGCCAGCAGTGAGGGGTCCATTCTAGCCAAAAACATTCAGTACTTC.

This clonotype occurred a few times. The gene calls are TRBV28 and TRBJ1-2, with 7 nucleotides matching TRBD1. V shed 6 bases, J shed 1 base, and the junction held 8 bases outside the gene matches. The CDR3 totals 15 residues. Germline V lookup: CDR1 MDHEN, CDR2 SYDVKM. The CDR3 protein is CASRRTGVLNYGYTF. Here the CDR3 DNA reads TGTGCCAGCAGGAGAACAGGGGTGCTTAACTATGGCTACACCTTC.

The chain combines TRBV27 with TRBJ1-2, with D tentatively TRBD1 (5 bases). The CDR3 runs 16 residues. Trimming took 3 bases from V and 8 from J, leaving 22 bases between them. The germline CDR1 and CDR2 sequences are MNHEY and SMNVEV (reference sequence). The CDR3 DNA reads as TGTGCCAGCAGTTTGTACGGAGGGACGCTAAAGGGGGGCTACACCTTC. Encoded protein: CASSLYGGTLKGGYTF.